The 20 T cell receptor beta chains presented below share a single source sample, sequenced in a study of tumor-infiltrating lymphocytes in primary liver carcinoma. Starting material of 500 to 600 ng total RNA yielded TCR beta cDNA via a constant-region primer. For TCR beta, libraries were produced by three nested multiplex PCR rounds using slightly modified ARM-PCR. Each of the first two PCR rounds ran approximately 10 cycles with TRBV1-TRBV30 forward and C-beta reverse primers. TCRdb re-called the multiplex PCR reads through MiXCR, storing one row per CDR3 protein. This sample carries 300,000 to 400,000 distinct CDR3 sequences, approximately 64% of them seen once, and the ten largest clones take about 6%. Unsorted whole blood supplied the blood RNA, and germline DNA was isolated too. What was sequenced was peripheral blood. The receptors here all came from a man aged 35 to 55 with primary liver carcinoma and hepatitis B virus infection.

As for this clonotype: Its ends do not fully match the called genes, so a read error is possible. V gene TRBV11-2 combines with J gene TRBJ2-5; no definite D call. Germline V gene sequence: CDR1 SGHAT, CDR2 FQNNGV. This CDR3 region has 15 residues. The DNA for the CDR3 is TGTGCCAGCTGCTTAGAGTGGCAGCCACAAGAGACCAAGTACTTC. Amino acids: CASCLEWQPQETKYF. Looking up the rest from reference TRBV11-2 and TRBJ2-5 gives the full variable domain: EAGVAQSPRYKIIEKRQSVAFWCNPISGHATLYWYQQILGQGPKLLIQFQNNGVVDDSQLPKDRFSAERLKGVDSTLKIQPAKLEDSAVYLCASCLEWQPQETKYFGPGTRLLVL.

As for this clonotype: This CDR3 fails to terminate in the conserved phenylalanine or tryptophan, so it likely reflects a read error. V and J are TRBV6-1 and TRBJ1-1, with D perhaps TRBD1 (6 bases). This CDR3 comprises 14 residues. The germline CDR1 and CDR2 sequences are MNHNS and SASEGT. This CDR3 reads CANSPRSGGSEAFI. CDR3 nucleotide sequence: TGTGCCAACAGTCCCCGATCGGGGGGCTCTGAAGCTTTCATT.

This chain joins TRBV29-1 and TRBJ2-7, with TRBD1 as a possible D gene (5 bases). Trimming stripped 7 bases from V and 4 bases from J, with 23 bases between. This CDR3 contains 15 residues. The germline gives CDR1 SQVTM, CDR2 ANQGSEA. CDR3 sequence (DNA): TGCAGCGCTGTTGAGAACAGGCAAAACCCTTACGAGCAGTACTTC. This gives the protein CSAVENRQNPYEQYF.

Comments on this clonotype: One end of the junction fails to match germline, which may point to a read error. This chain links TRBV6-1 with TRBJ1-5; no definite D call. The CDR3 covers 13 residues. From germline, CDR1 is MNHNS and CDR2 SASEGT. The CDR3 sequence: CASSARHNQPRHF. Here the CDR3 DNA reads TGTGCCAGCAGTGCTCGGCATAATCAGCCCCGGCATTTT.

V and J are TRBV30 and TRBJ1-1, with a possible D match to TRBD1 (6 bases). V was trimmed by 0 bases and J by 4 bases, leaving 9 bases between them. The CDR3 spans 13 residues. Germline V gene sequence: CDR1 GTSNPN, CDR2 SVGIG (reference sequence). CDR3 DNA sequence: TGTGCCTGGAGTGTACTGGGGGCCACTGAAGCTTTCTTT. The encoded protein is CAWSVLGATEAFF.

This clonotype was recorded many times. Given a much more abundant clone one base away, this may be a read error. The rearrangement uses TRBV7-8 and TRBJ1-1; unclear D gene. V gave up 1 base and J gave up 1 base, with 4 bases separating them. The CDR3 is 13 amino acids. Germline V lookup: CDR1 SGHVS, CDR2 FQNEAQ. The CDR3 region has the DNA TGTGCCAGCAGCTTAGTGGGGAACACTGAAGCTTTCTTT. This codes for CASSLVGNTEAFF.

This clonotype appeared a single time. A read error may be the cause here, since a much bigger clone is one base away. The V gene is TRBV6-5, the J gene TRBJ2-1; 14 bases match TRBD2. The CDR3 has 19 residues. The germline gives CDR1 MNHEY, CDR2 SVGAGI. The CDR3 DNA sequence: TGTGTCAGCAGCTCAACCGGGACTAGCGGGAGACGGCGCACGAATGAGCAGTTCTTC. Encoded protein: CVSSSTGTSGRRRTNEQFF.

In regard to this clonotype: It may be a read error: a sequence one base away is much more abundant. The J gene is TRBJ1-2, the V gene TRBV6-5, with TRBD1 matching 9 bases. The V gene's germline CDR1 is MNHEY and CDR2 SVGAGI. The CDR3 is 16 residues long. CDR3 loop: CASSYLSQGAGYGYAF. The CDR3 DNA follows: TGTGCCAGCAGTTACCTCTCACAGGGGGCAGGCTATGGCTACGCCTTC.

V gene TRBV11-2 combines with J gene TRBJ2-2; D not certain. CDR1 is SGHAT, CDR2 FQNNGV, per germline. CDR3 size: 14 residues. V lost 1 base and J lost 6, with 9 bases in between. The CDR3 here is CASSLVMGSGELFF. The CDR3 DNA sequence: TGTGCCAGCAGCTTAGTAATGGGGTCCGGGGAGCTGTTTTTT.

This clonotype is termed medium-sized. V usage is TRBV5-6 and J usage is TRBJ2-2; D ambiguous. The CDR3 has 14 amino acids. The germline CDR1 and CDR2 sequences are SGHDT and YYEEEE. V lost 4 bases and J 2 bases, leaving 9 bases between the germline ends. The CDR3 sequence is CASSPGLNTGELFF. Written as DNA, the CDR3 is TGTGCCAGCAGCCCTGGTCTAAACACCGGGGAGCTGTTTTTT. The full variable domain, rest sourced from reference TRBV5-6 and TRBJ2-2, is DAGVTQSPTHLIKTRGQQVTLRCSPKSGHDTVSWYQQALGQGPQFIFQYYEEEERQRGNFPDRFSGHQFPNYSSELNVNALLLGDSALYLCASSPGLNTGELFFGEGSRLTVL.

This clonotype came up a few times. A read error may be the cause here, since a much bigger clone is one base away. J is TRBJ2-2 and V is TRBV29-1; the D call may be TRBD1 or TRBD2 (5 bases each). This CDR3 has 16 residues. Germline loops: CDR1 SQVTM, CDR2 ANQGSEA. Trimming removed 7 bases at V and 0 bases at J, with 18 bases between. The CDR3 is CSARGSTATNTGELFF. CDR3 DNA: TGCAGCGCTCGGGGCTCTACGGCTACGAACACCGGGGAGCTGTTTTTT.

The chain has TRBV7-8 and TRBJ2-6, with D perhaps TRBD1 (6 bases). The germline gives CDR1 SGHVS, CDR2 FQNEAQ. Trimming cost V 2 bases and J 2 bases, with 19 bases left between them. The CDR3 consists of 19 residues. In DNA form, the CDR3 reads TGTGCCAGCAGCTTACTAGGGGGTCGCTTGGTGGCTGGGGCCAACGTCCTGACTTTC. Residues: CASSLLGGRLVAGANVLTF.

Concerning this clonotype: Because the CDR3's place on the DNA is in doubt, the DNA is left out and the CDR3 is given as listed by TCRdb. The CDR3 is CASTPREVGRGSKFF. The rearrangement uses TRBV11-2 and TRBJ2-1; the table calls TRBD1, which could not be checked here. With termini counted, the CDR3 has 15 amino acids. Germline V gene lookup returns CDR1 SGHAT and CDR2 FQNNGV.

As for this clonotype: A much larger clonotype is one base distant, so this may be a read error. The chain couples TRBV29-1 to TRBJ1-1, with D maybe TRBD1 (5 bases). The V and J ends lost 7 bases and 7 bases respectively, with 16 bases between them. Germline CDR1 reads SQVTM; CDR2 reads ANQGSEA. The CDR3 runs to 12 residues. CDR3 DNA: TGCAGCGGGGGGTTGGGAGACATTGAAGCTTTCTTT. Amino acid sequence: CSGGLGDIEAFF.

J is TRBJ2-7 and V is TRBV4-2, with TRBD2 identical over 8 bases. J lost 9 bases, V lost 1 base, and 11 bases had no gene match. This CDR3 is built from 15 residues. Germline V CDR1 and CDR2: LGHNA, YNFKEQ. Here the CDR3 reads CASSQGPAGDGRQYF. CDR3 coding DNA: TGTGCCAGCAGCCAAGGTCCAGCGGGAGATGGAAGGCAGTACTTC.

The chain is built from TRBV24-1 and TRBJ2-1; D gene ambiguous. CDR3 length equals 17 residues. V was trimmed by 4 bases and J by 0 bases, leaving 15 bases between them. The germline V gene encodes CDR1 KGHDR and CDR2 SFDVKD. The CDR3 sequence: CATSDLNTESSYNEQFF. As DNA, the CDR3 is TGTGCCACCAGTGACTTGAATACTGAAAGCTCCTACAATGAGCAGTTCTTC.

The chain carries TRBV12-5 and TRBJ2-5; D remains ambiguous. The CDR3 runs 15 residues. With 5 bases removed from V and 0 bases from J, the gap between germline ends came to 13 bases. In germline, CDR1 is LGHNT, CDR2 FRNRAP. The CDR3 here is CASGDRAPDQETQYF. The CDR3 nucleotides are TGTGCTAGTGGTGACCGGGCCCCGGACCAAGAGACCCAGTACTTC.

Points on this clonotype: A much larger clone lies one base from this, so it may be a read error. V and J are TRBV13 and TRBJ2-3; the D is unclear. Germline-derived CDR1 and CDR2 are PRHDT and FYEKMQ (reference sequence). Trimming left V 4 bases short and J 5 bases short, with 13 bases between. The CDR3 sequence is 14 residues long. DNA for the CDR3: TGTGCCAGCAGCTCCAACGGACCCATAGATACGCAGTATTTT. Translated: CASSSNGPIDTQYF.

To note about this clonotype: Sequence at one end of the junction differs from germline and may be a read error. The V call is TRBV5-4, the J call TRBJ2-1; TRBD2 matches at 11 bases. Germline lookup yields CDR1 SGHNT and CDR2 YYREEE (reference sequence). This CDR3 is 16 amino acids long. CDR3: CASSPSSGRTVNERFF. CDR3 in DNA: TGTGCCAGCAGCCCATCTAGCGGGAGGACGGTAAATGAGCGGTTCTTC.

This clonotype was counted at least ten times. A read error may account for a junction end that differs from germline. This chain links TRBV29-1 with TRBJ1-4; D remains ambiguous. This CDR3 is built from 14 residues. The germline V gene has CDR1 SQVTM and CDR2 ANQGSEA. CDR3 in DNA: TGCAGCGTTGTTAATCCCTCAACTACTGAAAAACTGTTTTTT. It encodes CSVVNPSTTEKLFF.